One sample yielded the 6 T cell receptor beta chains listed below, sequenced in a study of T cell changes during pregnancy in multiple sclerosis. Clones were sequenced by immunoSEQ multiplex PCR, and TCRdb holds only the in-frame ones, with some missing. The repertoire holds fewer than 45,000 clones, with around nine tenths as singletons. The specimen was peripheral blood, collected in the third trimester of pregnancy. The receptors come from a female donor in good health, enrolled as a control in a pregnancy study.

This clone appeared once. The J gene is TRBJ1-3, the V gene TRBV5-5; TRBD1 matches 7 bases. Germline loops: CDR1 SGHKS, CDR2 YYEKEE (reference sequence). V was clipped by 3 bases and J by 4 bases; unmatched bases: 10. CDR3 length equals 16 residues. The DNA of the CDR3 is TGTGCCAGCAGCTACCAAGCCAGGGGGATAGGAAACACCATATATTTT. Its protein product is CASSYQARGIGNTIYF.

About this clone: A read error may account for a junction end that differs from germline. The chain recombines TRBV5-4 with TRBJ2-2, with 9 bases fitting TRBD1. The length of the CDR3 is 18 residues. The V gene's germline CDR1 is SGHNT and CDR2 YYREEE (reference sequence). This chain's CDR3 is CASSLRLTQGANAGELFF. The CDR3 DNA follows: TGTGCCAGCAGCTTAAGACTGACACAGGGGGCGAACGCCGGGGAGCTGTTTTTT.

This chain links TRBV9 with TRBJ1-2; D remains unclear. CDR3 size: 12 residues. Trimming stripped 0 bases from V and 14 bases from J, with 14 bases between. Germline CDR1 is SGDLS and CDR2 is YYNGEE. The CDR3 sequence: CASSVVSGGWTF. In nucleotides, the CDR3 is TGTGCCAGCAGCGTAGTGTCAGGTGGTTGGACCTTC.

The chain links TRBV5-1 to TRBJ2-7; 11 bases map to TRBD2. Germline V lookup: CDR1 SGHRS, CDR2 YFSETQ. Unmatched junction bases numbered 6, after V lost 0 bases and J lost 4 bases. This CDR3 comprises 16 residues. The CDR3 DNA reads as TGCGCCAGCAGCTTGGCCAGGGCTAGCGGGAGGTACGAGCAGTACTTC. Its translation is CASSLARASGRYEQYF.

The sample holds a few counts of this clone. The chain uses TRBV28 and TRBJ1-1, with a possible D match to TRBD1 (5 bases). Trimming shortened V by 6 bases and J by 4 bases, and 18 bases separated the two germline ends. Germline V CDR1 and CDR2: MDHEN, SYDVKM. The CDR3 covers 15 residues. CDR3 in amino acids: CASRPDTLMSTEAFF. The CDR3 DNA sequence: TGTGCCAGCAGGCCGGACACTTTGATGAGCACTGAAGCTTTCTTT.

The rearrangement links TRBV7-3 to TRBJ2-1, with D possibly TRBD1 on 8 matching bases. The CDR3 has 17 residues. CDR1 and CDR2 (germline): SGHTA, FQGTGA. V was clipped by 7 bases and J by 8 bases, with 27 bases between them. CDR3 in DNA: TGTGCCAGCACCGAATTTAATAATTACAGGGGGAGGGATGAGCAGTTCTTC. This translates into CASTEFNNYRGRDEQFF.